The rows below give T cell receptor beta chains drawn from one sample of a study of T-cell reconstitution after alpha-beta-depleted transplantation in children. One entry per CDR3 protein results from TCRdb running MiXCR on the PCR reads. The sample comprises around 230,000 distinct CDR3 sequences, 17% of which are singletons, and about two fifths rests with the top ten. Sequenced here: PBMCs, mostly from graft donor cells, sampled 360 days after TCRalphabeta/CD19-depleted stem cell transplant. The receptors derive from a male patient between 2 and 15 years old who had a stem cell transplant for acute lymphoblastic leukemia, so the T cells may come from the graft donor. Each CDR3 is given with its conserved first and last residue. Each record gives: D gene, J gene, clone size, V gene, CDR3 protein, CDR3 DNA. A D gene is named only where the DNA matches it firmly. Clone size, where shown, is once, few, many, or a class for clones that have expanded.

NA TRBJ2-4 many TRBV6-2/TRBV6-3 CASSYSRSWAKNIQYF TGTGCCAGCAGTTACTCGCGGAGTTGGGCCAAAAACATTCAGTACTTC
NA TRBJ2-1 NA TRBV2 CASSVQGGNEQFF TGTGCCAGCAGTGTCCAGGGAGGCAATGAGCAGTTCTTC
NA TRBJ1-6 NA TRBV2 CASSEAGGLGIPLHF TGTGCCAGCAGTGAAGCGGGGGGCCTTGGCATCCCCCTCCACTTT
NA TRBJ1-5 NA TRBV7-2 CASSLTGDGNQPQHF TGTGCCAGCAGCCTTACAGGCGACGGGAATCAGCCCCAGCATTTT
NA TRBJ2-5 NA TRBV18 CASSPPPGETQYF TGTGCCAGCTCACCACCTCCAGGAGAGACCCAGTACTTC
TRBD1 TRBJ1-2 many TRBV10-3 CAISETGQSNYGYTF TGTGCCATCAGTGAGACGGGACAGTCTAACTATGGCTACACCTTC
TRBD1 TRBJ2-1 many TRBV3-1 CASSPQGYEQFF TGTGCCAGCAGCCCACAGGGGTATGAGCAGTTCTTC
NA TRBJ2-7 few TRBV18 CASSPRRTPSYEQYF TGTGCCAGCTCACCACGAAGGACTCCGTCCTACGAGCAGTACTTC
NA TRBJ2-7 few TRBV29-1 CSVRPGAYEQYF TGCAGCGTTCGGCCAGGGGCCTACGAGCAGTACTTC
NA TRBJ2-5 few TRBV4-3 CASSQEGSRLKTQYF TGCGCCAGCAGCCAAGAGGGAAGTCGGTTAAAGACCCAGTACTTC
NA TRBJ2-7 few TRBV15 CATSSGEEQYF TGTGCCACCAGCAGTGGAGAGGAGCAGTACTTC
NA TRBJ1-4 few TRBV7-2 CASAPKGDNEKLFF TGTGCCAGCGCCCCGAAGGGCGATAATGAAAAACTGTTTTTT
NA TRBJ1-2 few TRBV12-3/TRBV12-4 CASSPPGAGGYTF TGTGCCAGCAGTCCCCCAGGGGCGGGGGGCTACACCTTC
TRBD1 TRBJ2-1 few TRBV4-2 CASSQDGWARGLNEQFF TGTGCCAGCAGCCAAGATGGGTGGGCCAGGGGGCTGAATGAGCAGTTCTTC
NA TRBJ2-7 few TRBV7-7 CASNIRGGNSYEQYF TGTGCCAGCAATATCCGCGGGGGCAACTCCTACGAGCAGTACTTC
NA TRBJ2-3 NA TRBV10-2 CASSEVDYTDTQYF TGCGCCAGCAGTGAGGTTGATTACACAGATACGCAGTATTTT
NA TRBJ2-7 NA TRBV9 CASAGSPGHREQYF TGTGCCAGCGCGGGGTCCCCGGGACACCGAGAGCAGTACTTC
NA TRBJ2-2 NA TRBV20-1 CSAKNTGELFF TGCAGTGCCAAAAACACCGGGGAGCTGTTTTTT
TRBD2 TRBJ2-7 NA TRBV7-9 CASSLSGRPSYEQYF TGTGCCAGCAGCCTTAGCGGGAGGCCTTCCTACGAGCAGTACTTC
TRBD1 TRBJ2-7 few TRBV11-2 CASSEGQALSYEQYF TGTGCCAGCAGCGAGGGACAGGCCCTATCCTACGAGCAGTACTTC